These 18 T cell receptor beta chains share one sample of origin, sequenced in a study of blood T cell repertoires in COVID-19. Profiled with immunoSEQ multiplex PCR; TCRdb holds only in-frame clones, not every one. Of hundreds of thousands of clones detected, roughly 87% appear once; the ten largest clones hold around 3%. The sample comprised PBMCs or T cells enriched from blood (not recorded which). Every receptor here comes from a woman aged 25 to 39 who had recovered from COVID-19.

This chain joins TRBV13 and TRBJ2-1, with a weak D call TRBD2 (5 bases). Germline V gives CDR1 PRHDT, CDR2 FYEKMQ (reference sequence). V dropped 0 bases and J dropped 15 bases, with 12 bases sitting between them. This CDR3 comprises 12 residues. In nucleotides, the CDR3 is TGTGCCAGCAGCTTAGGCCGTCGGGATGCGTTCTTC. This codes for CASSLGRRDAFF.

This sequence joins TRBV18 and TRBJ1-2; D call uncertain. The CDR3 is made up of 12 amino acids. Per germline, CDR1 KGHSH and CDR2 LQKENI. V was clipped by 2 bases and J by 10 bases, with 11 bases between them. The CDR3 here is CASSPGKEDYTF. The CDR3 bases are TGTGCCAGCTCACCAGGCAAGGAGGACTACACCTTC.

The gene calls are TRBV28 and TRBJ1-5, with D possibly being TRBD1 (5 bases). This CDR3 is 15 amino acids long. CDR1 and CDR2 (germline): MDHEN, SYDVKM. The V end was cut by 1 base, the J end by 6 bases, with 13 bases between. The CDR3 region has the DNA TGTGCCAGCAGTTTATACGTCAGGGTTCCTCAGCCCCAGCATTTT. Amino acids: CASSLYVRVPQPQHF.

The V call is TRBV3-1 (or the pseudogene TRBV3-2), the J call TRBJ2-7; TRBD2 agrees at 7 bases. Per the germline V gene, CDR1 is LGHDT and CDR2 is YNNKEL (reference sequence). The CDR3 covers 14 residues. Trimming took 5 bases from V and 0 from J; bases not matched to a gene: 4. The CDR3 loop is CASSSSGTSYEQYF. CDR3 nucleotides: TGTGCCAGCAGCTCTAGCGGTACCTCCTACGAGCAGTACTTC.

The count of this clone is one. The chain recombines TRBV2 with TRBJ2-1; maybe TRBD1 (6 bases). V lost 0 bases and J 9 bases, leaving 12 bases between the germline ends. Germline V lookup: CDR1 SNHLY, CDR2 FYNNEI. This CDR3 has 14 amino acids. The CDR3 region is CASSEAWTAGEQFF. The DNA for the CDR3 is TGTGCCAGCAGTGAAGCTTGGACAGCTGGTGAGCAGTTCTTC.

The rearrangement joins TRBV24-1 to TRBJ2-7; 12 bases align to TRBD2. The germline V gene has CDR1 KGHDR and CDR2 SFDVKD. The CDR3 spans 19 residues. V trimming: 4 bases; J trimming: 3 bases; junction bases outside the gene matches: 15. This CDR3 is CATSENWLAGGQIGYEQYF. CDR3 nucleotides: TGTGCCACCAGTGAAAACTGGCTAGCGGGGGGGCAAATCGGCTACGAGCAGTACTTC.

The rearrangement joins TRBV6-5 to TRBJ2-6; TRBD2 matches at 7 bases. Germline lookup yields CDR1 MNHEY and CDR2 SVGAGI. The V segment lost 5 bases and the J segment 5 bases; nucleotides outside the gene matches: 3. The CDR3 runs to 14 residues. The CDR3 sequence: CASSPAGWANVLTF. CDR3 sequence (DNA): TGTGCCAGCAGTCCAGCGGGATGGGCCAACGTCCTGACTTTC.

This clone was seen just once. Here the CDR3 reads CASSPSYEQYF. The CDR3 nucleotides are TGTGCCAGCAGCCCGTCCTACGAGCAGTACTTC. The chain employs TRBV11-2 and TRBJ2-7; no reliable D call. Trimming removed 5 bases from V and 1 base from J, with 3 bases in between. This CDR3 has 11 amino acids. The germline CDR1 and CDR2 sequences are SGHAT and FQNNGV. The full variable domain, in which reference TRBV11-2 and TRBJ2-7 provide the parts outside the CDR3, is EAGVAQSPRYKIIEKRQSVAFWCNPISGHATLYWYQQILGQGPKLLIQFQNNGVVDDSQLPKDRFSAERLKGVDSTLKIQPAKLEDSAVYLCASSPSYEQYFGPGTRLTVT.

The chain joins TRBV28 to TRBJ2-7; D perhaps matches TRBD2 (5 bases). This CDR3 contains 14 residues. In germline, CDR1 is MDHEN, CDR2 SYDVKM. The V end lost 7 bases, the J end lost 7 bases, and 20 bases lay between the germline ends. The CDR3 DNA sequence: TGTGCCAGCAACGAGGCTAGCAGGCTTCGGGAGCAGTACTTC. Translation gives CASNEASRLREQYF.

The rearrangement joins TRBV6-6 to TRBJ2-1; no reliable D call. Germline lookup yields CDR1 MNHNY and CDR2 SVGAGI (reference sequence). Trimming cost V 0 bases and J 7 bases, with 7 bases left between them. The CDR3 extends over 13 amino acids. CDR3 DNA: TGTGCCAGCAGTTACTCGATGCGAAATGAGCAGTTCTTC. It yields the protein CASSYSMRNEQFF.

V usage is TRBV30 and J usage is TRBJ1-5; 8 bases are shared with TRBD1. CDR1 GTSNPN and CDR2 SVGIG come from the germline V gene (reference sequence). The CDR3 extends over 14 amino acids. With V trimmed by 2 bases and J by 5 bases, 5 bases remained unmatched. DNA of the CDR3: TGTGCCTGGAGTCGCGGACAGGGAGATCAGCCCCAGCATTTT. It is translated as CAWSRGQGDQPQHF. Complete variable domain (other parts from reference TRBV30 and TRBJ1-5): SQTIHQWPATLVQPVGSPLSLECTVEGTSNPNLYWYRQAAGRGLQLLFYSVGIGQISSEVPQNLSASRPQDRQFILSSKKLLLSDSGFYLCAWSRGQGDQPQHFGDGTRLSIL.

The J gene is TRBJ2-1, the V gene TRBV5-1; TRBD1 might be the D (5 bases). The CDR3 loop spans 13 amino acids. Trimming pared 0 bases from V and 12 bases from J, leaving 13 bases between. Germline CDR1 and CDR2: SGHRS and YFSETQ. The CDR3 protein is CASSLEGNLGQFF. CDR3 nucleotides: TGCGCCAGCAGCTTGGAGGGGAACTTGGGGCAGTTCTTC. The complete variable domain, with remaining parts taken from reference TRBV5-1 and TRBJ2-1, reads KAGVTQTPRYLIKTRGQQVTLSCSPISGHRSVSWYQQTPGQGLQFLFEYFSETQRNKGNFPGRFSGRQFSNSRSEMNVSTLELGDSALYLCASSLEGNLGQFFGPGTRLTVL.

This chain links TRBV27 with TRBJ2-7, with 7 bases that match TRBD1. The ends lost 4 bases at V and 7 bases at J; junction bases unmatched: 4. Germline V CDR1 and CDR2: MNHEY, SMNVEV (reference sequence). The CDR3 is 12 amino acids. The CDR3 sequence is CASSSAGGEQYF. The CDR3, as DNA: TGTGCCAGCAGTTCCGCAGGGGGTGAGCAGTACTTC.

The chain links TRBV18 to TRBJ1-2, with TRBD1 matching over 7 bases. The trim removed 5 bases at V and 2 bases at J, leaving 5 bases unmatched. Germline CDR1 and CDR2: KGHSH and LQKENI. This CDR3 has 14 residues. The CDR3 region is CASSVGQENYGYTF. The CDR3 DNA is TGTGCCAGCTCAGTAGGACAGGAGAACTATGGCTACACCTTC.

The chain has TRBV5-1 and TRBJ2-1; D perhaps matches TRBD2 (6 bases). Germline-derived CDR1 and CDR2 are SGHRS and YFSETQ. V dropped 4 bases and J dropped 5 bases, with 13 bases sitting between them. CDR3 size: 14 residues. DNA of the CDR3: TGCGCCAGCAGCGAAGCGGGTCCCAACAATGAGCAGTTCTTC. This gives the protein CASSEAGPNNEQFF.

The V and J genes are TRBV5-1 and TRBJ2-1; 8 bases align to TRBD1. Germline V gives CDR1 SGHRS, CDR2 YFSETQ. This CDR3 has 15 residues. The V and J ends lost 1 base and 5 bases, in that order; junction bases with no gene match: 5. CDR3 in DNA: TGCGCCAGCAGCTTGTTTGGACAGGGACACAATGAGCAGTTCTTC. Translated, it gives CASSLFGQGHNEQFF.

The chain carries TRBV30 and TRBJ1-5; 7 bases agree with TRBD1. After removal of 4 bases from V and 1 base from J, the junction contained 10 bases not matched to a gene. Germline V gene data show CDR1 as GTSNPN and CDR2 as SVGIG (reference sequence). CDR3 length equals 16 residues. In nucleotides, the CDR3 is TGTGCCTGGAAGGAGCGACAGGGATCCAGCAATCAGCCCCAGCATTTT. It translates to CAWKERQGSSNQPQHF. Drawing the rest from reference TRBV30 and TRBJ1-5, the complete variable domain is SQTIHQWPATLVQPVGSPLSLECTVEGTSNPNLYWYRQAAGRGLQLLFYSVGIGQISSEVPQNLSASRPQDRQFILSSKKLLLSDSGFYLCAWKERQGSSNQPQHFGDGTRLSIL.

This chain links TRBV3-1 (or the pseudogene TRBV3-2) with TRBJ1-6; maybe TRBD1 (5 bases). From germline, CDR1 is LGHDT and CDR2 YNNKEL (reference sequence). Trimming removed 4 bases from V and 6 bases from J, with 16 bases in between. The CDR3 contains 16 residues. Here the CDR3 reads CASSRTRGGGNSPLHF. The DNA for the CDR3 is TGTGCCAGCAGCCGCACAAGGGGAGGAGGTAATTCACCCCTCCACTTT.